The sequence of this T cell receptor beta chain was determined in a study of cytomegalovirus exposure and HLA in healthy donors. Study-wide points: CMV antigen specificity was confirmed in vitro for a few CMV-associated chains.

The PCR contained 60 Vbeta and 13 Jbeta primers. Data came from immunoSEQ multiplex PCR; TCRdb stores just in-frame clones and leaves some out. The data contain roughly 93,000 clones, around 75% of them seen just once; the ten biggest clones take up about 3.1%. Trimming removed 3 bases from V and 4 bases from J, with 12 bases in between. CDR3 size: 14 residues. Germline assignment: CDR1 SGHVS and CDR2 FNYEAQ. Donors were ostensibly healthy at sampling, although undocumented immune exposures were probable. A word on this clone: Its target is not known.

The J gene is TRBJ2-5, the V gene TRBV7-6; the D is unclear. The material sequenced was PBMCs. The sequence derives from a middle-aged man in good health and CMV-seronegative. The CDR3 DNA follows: TGTGCCAGCAGCTTGCTCATCTTGAGAGAGACCCAGTACTTC. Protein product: CASSLLILRETQYF.